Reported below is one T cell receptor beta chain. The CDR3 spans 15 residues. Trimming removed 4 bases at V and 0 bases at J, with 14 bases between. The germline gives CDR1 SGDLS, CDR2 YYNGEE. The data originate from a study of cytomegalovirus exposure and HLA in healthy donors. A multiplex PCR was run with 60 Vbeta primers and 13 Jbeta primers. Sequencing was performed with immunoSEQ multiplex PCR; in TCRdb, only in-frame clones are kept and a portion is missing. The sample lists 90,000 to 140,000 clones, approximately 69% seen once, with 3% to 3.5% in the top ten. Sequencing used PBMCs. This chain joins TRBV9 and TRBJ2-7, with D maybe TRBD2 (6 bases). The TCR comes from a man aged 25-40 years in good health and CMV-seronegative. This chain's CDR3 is CASSPRGAGSYEQYF. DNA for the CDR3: TGTGCCAGCAGCCCCCGTGGAGCGGGCTCCTACGAGCAGTACTTC.